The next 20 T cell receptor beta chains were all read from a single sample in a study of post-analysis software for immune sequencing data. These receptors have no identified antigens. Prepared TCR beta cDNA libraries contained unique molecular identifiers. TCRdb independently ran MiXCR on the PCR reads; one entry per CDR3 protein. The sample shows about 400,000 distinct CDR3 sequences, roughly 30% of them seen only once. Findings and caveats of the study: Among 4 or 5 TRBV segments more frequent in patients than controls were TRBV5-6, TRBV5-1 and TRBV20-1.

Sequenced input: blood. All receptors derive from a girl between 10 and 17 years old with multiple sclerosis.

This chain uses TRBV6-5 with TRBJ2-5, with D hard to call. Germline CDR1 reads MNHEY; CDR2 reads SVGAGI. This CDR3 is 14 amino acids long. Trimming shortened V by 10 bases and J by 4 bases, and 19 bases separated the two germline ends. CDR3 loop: CATATRVGRETQYF. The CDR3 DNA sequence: TGTGCCACCGCCACCCGAGTAGGGCGAGAGACCCAGTACTTC.

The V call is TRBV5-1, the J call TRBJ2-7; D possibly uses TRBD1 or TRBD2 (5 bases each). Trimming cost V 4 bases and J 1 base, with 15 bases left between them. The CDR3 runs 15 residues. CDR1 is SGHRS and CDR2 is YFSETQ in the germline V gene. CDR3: CASSHGLPGSYEQYF. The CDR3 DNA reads TGCGCCAGCAGCCATGGACTTCCAGGGTCCTACGAGCAGTACTTC.

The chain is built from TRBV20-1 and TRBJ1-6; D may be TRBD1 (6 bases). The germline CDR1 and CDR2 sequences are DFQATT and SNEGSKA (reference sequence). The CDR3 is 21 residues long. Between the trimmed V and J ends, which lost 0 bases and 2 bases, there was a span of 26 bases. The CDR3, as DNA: TGCAGTGCTAGAGATCGAGGGCCTCTATGGGACACGACCACCTATAATTCACCCCTCCACTTT. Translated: CSARDRGPLWDTTTYNSPLHF.

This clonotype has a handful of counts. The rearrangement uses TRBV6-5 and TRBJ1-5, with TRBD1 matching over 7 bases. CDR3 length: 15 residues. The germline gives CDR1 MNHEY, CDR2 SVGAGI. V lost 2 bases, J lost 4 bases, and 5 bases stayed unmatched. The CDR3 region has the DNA TGTGCCAGCAGTTACACCCGGGACAGAAATCAGCCCCAGCATTTT. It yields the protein CASSYTRDRNQPQHF.

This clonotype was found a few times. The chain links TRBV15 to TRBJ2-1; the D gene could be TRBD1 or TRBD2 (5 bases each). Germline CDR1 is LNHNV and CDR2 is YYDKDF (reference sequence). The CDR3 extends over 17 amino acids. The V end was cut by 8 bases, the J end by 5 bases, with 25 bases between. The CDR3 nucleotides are TGTGCCACCGGGACGGGAAAATTTCTTAGCGACAACAATGAGCAGTTCTTC. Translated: CATGTGKFLSDNNEQFF.

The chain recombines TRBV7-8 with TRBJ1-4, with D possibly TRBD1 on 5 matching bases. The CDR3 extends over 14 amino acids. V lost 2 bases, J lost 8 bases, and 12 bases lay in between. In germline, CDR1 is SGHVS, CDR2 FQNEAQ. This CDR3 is CASSLTRDQEKLFF. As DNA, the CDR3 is TGTGCCAGCAGCTTAACCAGGGATCAAGAAAAACTGTTTTTT.

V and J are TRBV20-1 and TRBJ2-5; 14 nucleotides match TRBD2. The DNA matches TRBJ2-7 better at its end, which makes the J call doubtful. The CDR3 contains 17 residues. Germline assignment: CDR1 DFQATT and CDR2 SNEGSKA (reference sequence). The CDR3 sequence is CSARGPTSGGALYEQYF. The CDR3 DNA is TGCAGTGCTAGAGGTCCGACTAGCGGGGGGGCCTTATACGAGCAGTACTTC.

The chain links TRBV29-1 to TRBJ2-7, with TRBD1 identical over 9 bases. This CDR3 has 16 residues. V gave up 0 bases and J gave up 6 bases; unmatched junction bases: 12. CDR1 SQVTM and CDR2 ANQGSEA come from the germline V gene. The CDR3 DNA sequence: TGCAGCGTTGAAGATCAAAAGTGGGACAGGGTTCGCGAGCAGTACTTC. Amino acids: CSVEDQKWDRVREQYF.

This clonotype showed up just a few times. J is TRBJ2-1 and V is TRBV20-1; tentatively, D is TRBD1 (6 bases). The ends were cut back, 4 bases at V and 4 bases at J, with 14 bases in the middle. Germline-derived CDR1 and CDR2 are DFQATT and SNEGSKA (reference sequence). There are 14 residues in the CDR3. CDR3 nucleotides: TGCAGTGCTACCGACAGGAAGGAGTACAATGAGCAGTTCTTC. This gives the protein CSATDRKEYNEQFF.

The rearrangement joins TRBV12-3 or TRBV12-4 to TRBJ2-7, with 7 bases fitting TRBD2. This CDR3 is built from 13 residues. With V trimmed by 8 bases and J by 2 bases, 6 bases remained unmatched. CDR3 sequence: CASGRDLTYEQYF. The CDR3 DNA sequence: TGTGCCAGCGGGAGGGACTTGACCTACGAGCAGTACTTC.

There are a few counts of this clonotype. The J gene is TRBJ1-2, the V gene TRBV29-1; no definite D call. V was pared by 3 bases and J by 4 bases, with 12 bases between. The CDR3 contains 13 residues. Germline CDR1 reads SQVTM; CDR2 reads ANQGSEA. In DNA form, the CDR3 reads TGCAGCGTTGAGATCACGGACGCCTATGGCTACACCTTC. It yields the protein CSVEITDAYGYTF.

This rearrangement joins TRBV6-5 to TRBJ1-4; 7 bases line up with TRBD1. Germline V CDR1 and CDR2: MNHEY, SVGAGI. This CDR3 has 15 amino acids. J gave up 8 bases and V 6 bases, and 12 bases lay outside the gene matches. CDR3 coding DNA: TGTGCCAGCAGCAGAAGACAGGGAGGTTCGGAAAAACTGTTTTTT. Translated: CASSRRQGGSEKLFF.

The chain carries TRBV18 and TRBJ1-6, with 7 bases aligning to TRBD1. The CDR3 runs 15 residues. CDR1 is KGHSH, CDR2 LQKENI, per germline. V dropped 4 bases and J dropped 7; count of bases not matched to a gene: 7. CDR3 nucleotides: TGTGCCAGCTCACTTACAGGGGAGGACAATTCACCCCTCCACTTT. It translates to CASSLTGEDNSPLHF.

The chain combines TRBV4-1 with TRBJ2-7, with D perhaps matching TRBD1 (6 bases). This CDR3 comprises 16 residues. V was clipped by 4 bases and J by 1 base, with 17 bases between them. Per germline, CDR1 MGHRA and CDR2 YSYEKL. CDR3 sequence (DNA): TGCGCCAGCAGCCCCTCAACAGGGCTTATGTCCTACGAGCAGTACTTC. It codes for CASSPSTGLMSYEQYF.

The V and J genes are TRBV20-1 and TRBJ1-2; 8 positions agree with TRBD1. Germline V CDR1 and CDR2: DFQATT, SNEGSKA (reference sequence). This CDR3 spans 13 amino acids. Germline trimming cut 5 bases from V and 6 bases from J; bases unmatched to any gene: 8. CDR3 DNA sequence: TGCAGTGCTGGACCGACAGGGGCGGATGGCTACACCTTC. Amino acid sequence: CSAGPTGADGYTF.

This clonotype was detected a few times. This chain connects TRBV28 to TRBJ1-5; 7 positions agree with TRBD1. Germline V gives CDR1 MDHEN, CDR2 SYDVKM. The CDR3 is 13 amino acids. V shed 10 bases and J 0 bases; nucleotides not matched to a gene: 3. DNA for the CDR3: TGTGCCACCCACAGGGGTAGCAATCAGCCCCAGCATTTT. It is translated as CATHRGSNQPQHF. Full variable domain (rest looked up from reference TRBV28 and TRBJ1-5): DVKVTQSSRYLVKRTGEKVFLECVQDMDHENMFWYRQDPGLGLRLIYFSYDVKMKEKGDIPEGYSVSREKKERFSLILESASTNQTSMYLCATHRGSNQPQHFGDGTRLSIL.

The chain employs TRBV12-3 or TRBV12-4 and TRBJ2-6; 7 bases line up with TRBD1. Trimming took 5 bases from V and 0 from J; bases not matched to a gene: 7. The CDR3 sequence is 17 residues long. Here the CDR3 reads CASSGRDRFSGANVLTF. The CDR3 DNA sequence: TGTGCCAGCAGTGGCCGGGACAGATTCTCTGGGGCCAACGTCCTGACTTTC.

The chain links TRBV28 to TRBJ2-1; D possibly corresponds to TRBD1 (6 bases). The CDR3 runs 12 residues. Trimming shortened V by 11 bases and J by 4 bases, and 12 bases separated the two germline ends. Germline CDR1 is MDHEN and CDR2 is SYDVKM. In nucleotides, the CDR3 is TGTGCCTGGGGGCAGAATTACAATGAGCAGTTCTTC. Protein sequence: CAWGQNYNEQFF.

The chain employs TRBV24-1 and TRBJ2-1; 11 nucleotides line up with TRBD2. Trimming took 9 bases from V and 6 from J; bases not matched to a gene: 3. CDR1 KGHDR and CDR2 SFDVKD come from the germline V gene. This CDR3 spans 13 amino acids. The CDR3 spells CATSGLAGNEQFF. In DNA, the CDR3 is TGTGCCACCTCTGGACTAGCGGGCAATGAGCAGTTCTTC.

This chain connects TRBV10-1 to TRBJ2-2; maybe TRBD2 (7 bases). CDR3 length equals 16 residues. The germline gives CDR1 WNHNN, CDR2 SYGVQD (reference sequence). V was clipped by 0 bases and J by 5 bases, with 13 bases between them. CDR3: CASSESTGRGTGELFF. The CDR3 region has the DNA TGCGCCAGCAGTGAGTCGACGGGGAGGGGGACCGGGGAGCTGTTTTTT.